The 16 T cell receptor beta chains below were found in one sample sequenced in a study of blood T cell repertoires in COVID-19. The method was immunoSEQ multiplex PCR; TCRdb's version includes in-frame clones alone and lacks a portion of them. Here the sample spans approximately 330,000 clones, roughly 90% being singletons. Sequenced material: peripheral blood. The receptors derive from a woman aged 50 to 65 with active or convalescent COVID-19.

In DNA, the CDR3 is TGTGCCAGCAGCTCTAGCAGGGGGATCTACGAGCAGTACTTC. This sequence encodes CASSSSRGIYEQYF. The gene calls are TRBV7-9 and TRBJ2-7; 7 bases align to TRBD1. In germline, CDR1 is SEHNR, CDR2 FQNEAQ (reference sequence). V trimming: 4 bases; J trimming: 3 bases; junction bases outside the gene matches: 6. The CDR3 spans 14 residues.

J is TRBJ1-3 and V is TRBV2; TRBD1 is a possible D gene (5 bases). Germline assignment: CDR1 SNHLY and CDR2 FYNNEI. There are 16 residues in the CDR3. Trimming took off 5 bases at V and 3 bases at J, with 17 bases between the two ends. The CDR3 DNA reads as TGTGCCAGCAGTCCCCTGCAGGGTTCGGTTGGAAACACCATATATTTT. It encodes CASSPLQGSVGNTIYF.

In this sample, this clone turned up once. The genes are TRBV7-2 and TRBJ1-1, with TRBD1 identical over 9 bases. This CDR3 has 17 residues. Per germline, CDR1 SGHTA and CDR2 FQGNSA. Trimming took 7 bases from V and 11 from J; bases not matched to a gene: 23. CDR3 loop: CASTQWPGTGGLGTAFF. The CDR3 coding sequence is TGTGCCAGCACCCAGTGGCCCGGCACAGGGGGCCTGGGGACGGCTTTCTTT.

The V and J genes are TRBV2 and TRBJ2-1; the match to TRBD1 covers 8 bases. Germline V gene sequence: CDR1 SNHLY, CDR2 FYNNEI. V shed 6 bases and J 15 bases; nucleotides not matched to a gene: 16. CDR3 length: 14 residues. The CDR3 reads CASRNQGAIPHAFF. In DNA, the CDR3 is TGTGCCAGCAGAAACCAGGGGGCGATACCCCATGCGTTCTTC. The full variable domain, rest sourced from reference TRBV2 and TRBJ2-1, is EPEVTQTPSHQVTQMGQEVILRCVPISNHLYFYWYRQILGQKVEFLVSFYNNEISEKSEIFDDQFSVERPDGSNFTLKIRSTKLEDSAMYFCASRNQGAIPHAFFGPGTRLTVL.

CDR3 nucleotides: TGTGCCAGCAGCAGGACAGGGGGCTATGGCTACACCTTC. It is translated as CASSRTGGYGYTF. The V call is TRBV6-6, the J call TRBJ1-2; TRBD1 matches 10 bases. J gave up 4 bases and V 6 bases, and 2 bases lay outside the gene matches. This CDR3 has 13 amino acids. Germline values: CDR1 MNHNY, CDR2 SVGAGI (reference sequence).

The chain has TRBV6-5 and TRBJ2-7; 7 bases are shared with TRBD2. Germline assignment: CDR1 MNHEY and CDR2 SVGAGI. V trimming: 7 bases; J trimming: 7 bases; junction bases outside the gene matches: 13. The CDR3 totals 14 residues. This chain's CDR3 is CASINSGARGEQYF. The CDR3 nucleotides are TGTGCCAGCATTAACAGCGGGGCGAGGGGAGAGCAGTACTTC.

Notes on this clone: The same CDR3 can be traced to other DNA sequences in this sample. The chain recombines TRBV27 with TRBJ2-1; TRBD2 matches at 9 bases. Germline assignment: CDR1 MNHEY and CDR2 SMNVEV (reference sequence). CDR3 size: 14 residues. V gave up 6 bases and J gave up 1 base; unmatched junction bases: 1. CDR3 loop: CASRLAGSYNEQFF. The CDR3, as DNA: TGTGCCAGCAGACTAGCGGGTTCCTACAATGAGCAGTTCTTC.

CDR3 residues: CASSLESAGRNNTEAFF. The CDR3 DNA is TGCGCCAGCAGCTTGGAATCAGCAGGGCGGAATAACACTGAAGCTTTCTTT. The chain couples TRBV5-1 to TRBJ1-1; D may be TRBD1 (5 bases). This CDR3 has 17 residues. Trimming left V 0 bases short and J 2 bases short, with 17 bases between. Germline V lookup: CDR1 SGHRS, CDR2 YFSETQ.

The chain couples TRBV30 to TRBJ1-3, with D unresolved. This CDR3 is 14 amino acids long. The V end lost 1 base, the J end lost 0 bases, and 7 bases lay between the germline ends. Per the germline V gene, CDR1 is GTSNPN and CDR2 is SVGIG (reference sequence). The chain's CDR3 is CAWSDGGSGNTIYF. CDR3 DNA sequence: TGTGCCTGGAGTGACGGTGGCTCTGGAAACACCATATATTTT.

This clone appeared a single time. This chain joins TRBV4-3 and TRBJ1-2; D gene ambiguous. This CDR3 is 15 amino acids long. Trimming pared 3 bases from V and 4 bases from J, leaving 15 bases between. The germline gives CDR1 LGHNA, CDR2 YSLEER. This CDR3 reads CASSQTEAAAYGYTF. In DNA, the CDR3 is TGCGCCAGCAGCCAGACGGAGGCGGCCGCCTATGGCTACACCTTC.

This clone was detected only once. This sequence joins TRBV19 and TRBJ2-2; 8 nucleotides match TRBD2. CDR3 length: 14 amino acids. The germline gives CDR1 LNHDA, CDR2 SQIVND (reference sequence). Germline trimming cut 7 bases from V and 0 bases from J; bases unmatched to any gene: 1. The CDR3 protein is CASTSGPNTGELFF. CDR3 bases: TGTGCCAGTACTAGCGGGCCGAACACCGGGGAGCTGTTTTTT.

This rearrangement joins TRBV5-1 to TRBJ1-1; D not resolved. Germline V gene sequence: CDR1 SGHRS, CDR2 YFSETQ. The ends were cut back, 4 bases at V and 1 base at J, with 17 bases in the middle. CDR3 length equals 16 residues. Here the CDR3 reads CASSPTTWSPNTEAFF. The CDR3 coding sequence is TGCGCCAGCAGCCCAACAACGTGGAGTCCGAACACTGAAGCTTTCTTT. Drawing the rest from reference TRBV5-1 and TRBJ1-1, the complete variable domain is KAGVTQTPRYLIKTRGQQVTLSCSPISGHRSVSWYQQTPGQGLQFLFEYFSETQRNKGNFPGRFSGRQFSNSRSEMNVSTLELGDSALYLCASSPTTWSPNTEAFFGQGTRLTVV.

V is TRBV4-2 and J is TRBJ1-6, with 11 nucleotides matching TRBD1. CDR1 is LGHNA and CDR2 is YNFKEQ in the germline V gene. CDR3 length equals 15 residues. The V and J ends lost 3 bases and 11 bases, in that order; junction bases with no gene match: 6. CDR3 protein: CASSHDRDRGTPLHF. The CDR3 nucleotides are TGTGCCAGCAGCCATGATCGGGACAGGGGGACACCCCTCCACTTT.

This clone turned up a few times. The rearrangement uses TRBV19 and TRBJ2-1; D is perhaps TRBD2 (5 bases). V was pared by 1 base and J by 3 bases, with 19 bases between. Germline-derived CDR1 and CDR2 are LNHDA and SQIVND (reference sequence). This CDR3 contains 18 residues. The CDR3 reads CASSIGGGVGRGYNEQFF. The CDR3 DNA reads as TGTGCCAGTAGTATAGGAGGAGGAGTTGGCAGAGGCTACAATGAGCAGTTCTTC.

The gene calls are TRBV3-1 (or the pseudogene TRBV3-2) and TRBJ2-5; tentative D call: TRBD1 (5 bases). Trimming cost V 3 bases and J 6 bases, with 11 bases left between them. The CDR3 has 13 residues. Germline V gene data show CDR1 as LGHDT and CDR2 as YNNKEL (reference sequence). The CDR3, as DNA: TGTGCCAGCAGCCAGCGGCAGGGAAAGACCCAGTACTTC. Translated, it gives CASSQRQGKTQYF.

V is TRBV7-2 and J is TRBJ2-1; 7 bases map to TRBD2. J lost 1 base, V lost 5 bases, and 8 bases had no gene match. This CDR3 comprises 16 residues. Germline V lookup: CDR1 SGHTA, CDR2 FQGNSA. CDR3 sequence (DNA): TGTGCCAGCAGCCGCTGGGGGGGGAAGTCCTACAATGAGCAGTTCTTC. Residues: CASSRWGGKSYNEQFF.